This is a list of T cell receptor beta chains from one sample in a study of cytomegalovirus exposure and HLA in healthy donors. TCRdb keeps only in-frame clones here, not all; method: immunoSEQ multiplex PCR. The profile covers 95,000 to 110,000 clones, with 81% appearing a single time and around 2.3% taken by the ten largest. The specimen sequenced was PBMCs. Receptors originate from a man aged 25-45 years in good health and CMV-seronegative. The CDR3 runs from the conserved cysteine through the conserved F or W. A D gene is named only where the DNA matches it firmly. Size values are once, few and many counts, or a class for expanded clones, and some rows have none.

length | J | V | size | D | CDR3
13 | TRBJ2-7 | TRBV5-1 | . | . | CASSSSTGYEQYF
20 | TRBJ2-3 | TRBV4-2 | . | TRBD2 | CASSRQLAGGIGQGSDTQYF
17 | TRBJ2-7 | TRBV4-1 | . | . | CASSQLALAPPSYEQYF
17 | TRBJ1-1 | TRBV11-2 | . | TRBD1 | CASSLELRQGRFSGCFF
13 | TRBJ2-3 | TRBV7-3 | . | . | CASSSGVGDTQYF
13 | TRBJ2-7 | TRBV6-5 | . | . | CASSYQGAHEQYF
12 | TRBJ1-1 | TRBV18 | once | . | CASSPLGSEAFF
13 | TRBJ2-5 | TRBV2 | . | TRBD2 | CASGLAGYETQYF
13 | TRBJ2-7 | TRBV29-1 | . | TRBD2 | CSVKTSGVWEQYF
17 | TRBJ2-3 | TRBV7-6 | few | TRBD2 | CAVPGLGRRRSTDTQYF
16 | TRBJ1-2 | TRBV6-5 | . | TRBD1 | CASSYNPGQNFYGYTF
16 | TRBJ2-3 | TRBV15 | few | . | CATSPQRDGGTDTQYF
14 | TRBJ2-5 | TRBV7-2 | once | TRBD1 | CASSFTGGGETQYF
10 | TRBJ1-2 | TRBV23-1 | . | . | CAIVVYGYTF
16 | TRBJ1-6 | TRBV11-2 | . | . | CASSSTRTVGLSPLHF
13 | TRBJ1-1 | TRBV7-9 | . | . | CASSLTSLGGAFF
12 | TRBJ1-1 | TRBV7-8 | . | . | CASSLGVPEAFF
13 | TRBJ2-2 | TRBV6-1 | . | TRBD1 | CASRDRESGELFF
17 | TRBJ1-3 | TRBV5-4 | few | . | CASSLAPRVQGGNTIYF
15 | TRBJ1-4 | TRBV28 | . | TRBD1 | CASSFGGQGREKLFF
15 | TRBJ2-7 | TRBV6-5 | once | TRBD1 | CASSDGGDRGYEQYF
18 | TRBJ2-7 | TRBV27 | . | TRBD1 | CASYGSPPGQGKSYEQYF
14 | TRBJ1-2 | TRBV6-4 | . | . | CASSDSGLGYGYTF
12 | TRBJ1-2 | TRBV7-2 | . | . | CASSLGGYGYTF
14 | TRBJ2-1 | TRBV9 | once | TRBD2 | CASSVISGINEQFF
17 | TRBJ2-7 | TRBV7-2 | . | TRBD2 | CASSLAGGFLWVYEQYF
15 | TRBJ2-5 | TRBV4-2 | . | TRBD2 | CASSQAGTSGETQYF
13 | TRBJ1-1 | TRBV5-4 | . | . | CASSGDPNTEAFF
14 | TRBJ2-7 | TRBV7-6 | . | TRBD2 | CASSRLAEPYEQYF
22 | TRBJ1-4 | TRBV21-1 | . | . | CASSKVKTIFWGQGEGWEKLFF
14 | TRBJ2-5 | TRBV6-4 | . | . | CASSDRGKVETQYF
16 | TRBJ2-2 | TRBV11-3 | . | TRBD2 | CASRGETSGATGELFF
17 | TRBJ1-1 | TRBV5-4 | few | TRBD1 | CASSPRDRGGVRAEAFF
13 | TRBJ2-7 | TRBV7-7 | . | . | CASSHSGSYEQYF
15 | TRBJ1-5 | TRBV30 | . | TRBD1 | CAWNQGASGNQPQHF
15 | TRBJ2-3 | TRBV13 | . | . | CASSLGRQFTDTQYF
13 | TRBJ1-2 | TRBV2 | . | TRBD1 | CASSGQGAPGYTF
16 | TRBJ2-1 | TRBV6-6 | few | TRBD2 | CASSPLRAGTYNEQFF
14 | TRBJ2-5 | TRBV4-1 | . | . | CASSRTLYQETQYF
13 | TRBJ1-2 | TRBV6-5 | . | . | CASSYNLGASYTF
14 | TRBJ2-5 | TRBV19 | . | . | CASSTPGLQETQYF
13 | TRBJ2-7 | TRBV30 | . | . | CAWSVGGDYEQYF
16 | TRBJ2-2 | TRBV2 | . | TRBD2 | CASSDGLAANTGELFF
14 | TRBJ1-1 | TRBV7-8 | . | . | CASSLGHGGTEAFF
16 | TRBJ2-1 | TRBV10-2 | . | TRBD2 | CASSELAGGPVNEQFF
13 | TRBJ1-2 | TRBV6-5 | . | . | CASIKAGTTGYTF
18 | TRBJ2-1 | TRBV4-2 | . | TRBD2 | CASSQVVNSGGVYNEQFF
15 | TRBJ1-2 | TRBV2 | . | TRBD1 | CASSPLRDSGRGYTF
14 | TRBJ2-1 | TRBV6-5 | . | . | CASSSGGNRNEQFF
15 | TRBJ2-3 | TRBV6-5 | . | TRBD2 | CASSYPAGGLDTQYF
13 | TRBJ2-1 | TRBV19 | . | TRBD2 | CASSREGGYEQFF